This is a list of T cell receptor beta chains from one sample in a study of neoadjuvant nivolumab and ipilimumab in lung cancer. TCRdb's copy holds only in-frame clones and misses some; the assay was immunoSEQ multiplex PCR. The sample includes fewer than 25,000 clones, roughly 84% of them seen just once. The source was peripheral blood, collected before neoadjuvant nivolumab, alone or with ipilimumab. Receptors were obtained from an adult with non-small cell lung cancer. Each CDR3 is given with its conserved first and last residue. A D gene is named only where the DNA matches it firmly. Size values are once, few and many counts, or a class for expanded clones, and some rows have none.

j_call	v_call	clone_size	d_call	cdr3_nt	cdr3_aa
TRBJ1-5	TRBV7-8	-	-	TGTGCCAGCAGCTGGGGGAAGAATCAGCCCCAGCATTTT	CASSWGKNQPQHF
TRBJ2-1	TRBV5-1	-	TRBD2	TGCGCCAGCAGCTTCCAGGGGCTAGCGGGAGTCTACAATGAGCAGTTCTTC	CASSFQGLAGVYNEQFF
TRBJ2-1	TRBV2	-	-	TGTGCCAGCAACCTCTTGGGGCCTAGCGACAATGAGCAGTTCTTC	CASNLLGPSDNEQFF
TRBJ1-1	TRBV30	-	-	TGTGCCTGGAGTCGTTTGCGGGTGGGGAACACTGAAGCTTTCTTT	CAWSRLRVGNTEAFF
TRBJ1-1	TRBV11-3	once	-	TGTGCCAGCAGCTTACAAGACCGCATGAACACTGAAGCTTTCTTT	CASSLQDRMNTEAFF
TRBJ2-2	TRBV11-1	-	-	TGTGCCAGCAGCTTAGAGTCACACTGGCAGACCGGGGAGCTGTTTTTT	CASSLESHWQTGELFF
TRBJ2-3	TRBV29-1	-	TRBD2	TGCAGCGCCGAACTAGCGGGAGCACGAGGTACGCAGTATTTT	CSAELAGARGTQYF
TRBJ1-2	TRBV19	-	TRBD1	TGTGCCAGTAGTCCCCGGACAGGTTGGGGGTTTTTCTTC	CASSPRTGWGFFF
TRBJ2-5	TRBV30	-	TRBD1	TGTGCCTGGGGGTCAGGACAGGGGTCAGAGACCCAGTACTTC	CAWGSGQGSETQYF
TRBJ2-1	TRBV29-1	-	TRBD1	TGCAGCGTTGAGGCCCAGACAGGGGCCGTTTTCAATGAGCAGTTCTTC	CSVEAQTGAVFNEQFF
TRBJ1-1	TRBV18	-	TRBD1	TGTGCCAGCTCACCCGACAGGGTGAACACTGAAGCTTTCTTT	CASSPDRVNTEAFF
TRBJ2-3	TRBV5-1	-	-	TGCGCCAGCAGCTTGGGCCCCAGGAGCACAGATACGCAGTATTTT	CASSLGPRSTDTQYF
TRBJ1-2	TRBV28	-	TRBD1	TGTGCCAGCAGTCCGGCGGACAGGGTCCATGGCTACACCTTC	CASSPADRVHGYTF
TRBJ1-2	TRBV11-2	-	-	TGTGCCAGCAGCCCCGGGACCTATGGCTACACCTTC	CASSPGTYGYTF
TRBJ2-5	TRBV29-1	-	-	TGCAGCGCTGTAACAGATCTAGAGACCCAGTACTTC	CSAVTDLETQYF
TRBJ1-1	TRBV18	once	-	TGTGCCAGCTCACCATCCGGGTACCTGAACACTGAAGCTTTCTTT	CASSPSGYLNTEAFF
TRBJ1-5	TRBV5-1	-	-	TGCGCCAGCAGCTTGTTGGGGGGCAGGGATCAGCCCCAGCATTTT	CASSLLGGRDQPQHF
TRBJ2-3	TRBV7-2	-	TRBD1	TGTGCCAGCAGCAAGCGACAGGGGGCGCGGACAGATACGCAGTATTTT	CASSKRQGARTDTQYF
TRBJ2-2	TRBV2	-	-	TGTGCCAGCAGTGAAGCTAGGGGCAGCGGGGAGCTGTTTTTT	CASSEARGSGELFF
TRBJ1-4	TRBV5-8	-	-	TGTGCCAGCAGCTTCTCCCCGGGACGGAGGAATGAAAAACTGTTTTTT	CASSFSPGRRNEKLFF
TRBJ2-2	TRBV18	-	-	TGTGCCAGCTCACCAGTGTTTACCACCGGGGAGCTGTTTTTT	CASSPVFTTGELFF
TRBJ2-5	TRBV6-5	-	TRBD2	TGTGCCAGCAGTGGACTAGCAGTGCCGGAGACCCAGTACTTC	CASSGLAVPETQYF
TRBJ1-5	TRBV6-5	-	-	TGTGCCAGCAGTTACTACAGGGATCAGCCCCAGCATTTT	CASSYYRDQPQHF
TRBJ2-3	TRBV5-1	-	TRBD1	TGCGCCAGCAGCCGGGACAGGGCTAGCACAGATACGCAGTATTTT	CASSRDRASTDTQYF
TRBJ2-3	TRBV11-3	-	-	TGTGCCAGCAGCCGCTCGGGACTTTTAACAGATACGCAGTATTTT	CASSRSGLLTDTQYF
TRBJ2-7	TRBV5-1	-	-	TGCGCCAGCAGCTGGGAAGGCCTCCCAGGGAGAGAGCAGTACTTC	CASSWEGLPGREQYF
TRBJ1-2	TRBV7-2	-	-	TGTGCCAGCAGCTTAATGGACGGAGGAGTGCCCTATGGCTACACCTTC	CASSLMDGGVPYGYTF
TRBJ1-1	TRBV7-8	-	-	TGTGCCAGCAGCTTAGACCACTTCGAAACTGAAGCTTTCTTT	CASSLDHFETEAFF
TRBJ1-2	TRBV28	-	-	TGTGCCAGCAGCCTAGGAGGGAGTGGCTATGGCTACACCTTC	CASSLGGSGYGYTF
TRBJ2-3	TRBV9	few	-	TGTGCCAGCAGCGTTAGCGGAAGCACAGATACGCAGTATTTT	CASSVSGSTDTQYF
TRBJ2-2	TRBV4-2	few	-	TGTGCCAGCAGACAAGGGGGGCTCGGAACCGGGGAGCTGTTTTTT	CASRQGGLGTGELFF
TRBJ1-2	TRBV14	-	-	TGTGCCAGCAGCCAAGACGGGGGTTTTGTCTATGGCTACACCTTC	CASSQDGGFVYGYTF
TRBJ2-7	TRBV2	-	TRBD1	TGTGCCAGCAGTGAAATGGGACAGGGGTACGAGCAGTACTTC	CASSEMGQGYEQYF
TRBJ1-2	TRBV5-4	-	-	TGTGCCAGCAGCTTGGGGGGGGACTATGGCTACACCTTC	CASSLGGDYGYTF
TRBJ2-7	TRBV5-1	-	TRBD1	TGCGCCAGCAGCCGCACTGCAGGGACAGGGGACTACGAGCAGTACTTC	CASSRTAGTGDYEQYF